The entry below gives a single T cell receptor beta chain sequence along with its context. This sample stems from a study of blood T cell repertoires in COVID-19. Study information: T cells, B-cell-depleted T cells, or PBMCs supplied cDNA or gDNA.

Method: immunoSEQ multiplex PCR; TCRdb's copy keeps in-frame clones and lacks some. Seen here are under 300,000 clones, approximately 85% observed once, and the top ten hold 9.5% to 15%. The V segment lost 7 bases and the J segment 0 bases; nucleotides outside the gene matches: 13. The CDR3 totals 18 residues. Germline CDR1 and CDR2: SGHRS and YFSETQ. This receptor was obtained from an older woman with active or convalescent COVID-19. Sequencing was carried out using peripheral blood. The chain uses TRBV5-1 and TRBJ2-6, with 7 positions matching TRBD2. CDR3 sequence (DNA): TGCGCCAGCCTGAGGGACCCGCGGGGGAACTCTGGGGCCAACGTCCTGACTTTC. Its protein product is CASLRDPRGNSGANVLTF.